This T cell receptor (beta chain) was identified during a study of T-cell reconstitution after alpha-beta-depleted transplantation in children. Unique molecular identifiers were incorporated into the prepared TCRbeta library. From the PCR reads, TCRdb called clonotypes with MiXCR, one entry per CDR3 protein. The sample consists of approximately 630,000 distinct CDR3 sequences, about 12% of them appearing once. Trimming left V 2 bases short and J 7 bases short, with 18 bases between. The CDR3 has 16 residues. The germline gives CDR1 MDHEN, CDR2 SYDVKM. Study conclusions and caveats: After transplant, high TCRbeta diversity at day 60 in some patients arose from surviving recipient T cells and thymic progenitors. T-cell counts and diversity at one year post-transplant came mainly from newly produced T cells. About two months after transplant, alpha-beta T cells reportedly came from several hundred expanded graft clones.

About this clonotype: Its matching antigen is unknown.

The receptor was isolated from a girl aged 2-9 years with congenital amegakaryocytic thrombocytopenia, due to receive a stem cell transplant. This chain connects TRBV28 to TRBJ1-5, with D unresolved. The specimen was PBMCs, collected before TCRalphabeta/CD19-depleted stem cell transplant. The chain's CDR3 is CASSLPPPVGPQPQHF. CDR3 DNA: TGTGCCAGCAGTTTACCCCCTCCCGTTGGTCCACAGCCCCAGCATTTT.